This T cell receptor (beta chain) was identified during a study of T cell changes during pregnancy in multiple sclerosis (dated by TCRdb to the late 2010s). Turning to the overall study: In women with multiple sclerosis, the researchers looked at how the T cell repertoire shifted as pregnancy progressed.

To prepare the library, the immunoSEQ multiplex PCR assay was applied. TCRdb stores this immuneACCESS table with in-frame sequences only. Part of the clones is absent; in the studies checked, under half of the shortfall reflects unresolved V genes, and no reason is known for the rest. This sample lists 65,000 to 95,000 clones; roughly 90% were detected once. The ten most abundant clones make up about 1.9% of the sample. A remark on this clone: It lacks a known antigen. Base quality data are lacking; no much larger clone is found one base away.

The sample consisted of peripheral blood, taken before pregnancy. The receptor comes from a female donor with multiple sclerosis, enrolled in a pregnancy study.

The CDR3 protein: CASSYSTGDQPQHF. The DNA reads TGTGCCAGCAGTTACTCGACAGGGGATCAGCCCCAGCATTTT. The rearrangement joined TRBV6-5 to TRBJ1-5, with 8 central nucleotides matching TRBD1. Compared with germline, V lacks 0 bases and J lacks 5 bases; bases without a gene match: 0. According to the germline V gene, CDR1 reads MNHEY and CDR2 reads SVGAGI. The CDR3 contains 14 residues, cysteine and phenylalanine counted. Of the read, only the CDR3 DNA is kept; its 42 bases are in frame from base 1.